This T cell receptor beta chain came from a study of blood T cell repertoires in COVID-19. This CDR3 spans 15 amino acids. Germline V lookup: CDR1 SNHLY, CDR2 FYNNEI. The trim removed 7 bases at V and 9 bases at J, leaving 16 bases unmatched. Repertoires were generated with immunoSEQ multiplex PCR, while TCRdb's copy carries only in-frame clones and drops some. The sample has about 250,000 clones, 70% to 80% seen once. This TCR derives from a woman older than 75 with acute or convalescent COVID-19. V usage is TRBV2 and J usage is TRBJ2-7; 9 positions agree with TRBD1. Sequences were obtained from peripheral blood. In DNA form, the CDR3 reads TGTGCCAGCACCACCCAGGACAGGGGACGTGCCGTGCAGTACTTC. Encoded protein: CASTTQDRGRAVQYF. Supplemented by reference TRBV2 and TRBJ2-7, the full variable domain reads EPEVTQTPSHQVTQMGQEVILRCVPISNHLYFYWYRQILGQKVEFLVSFYNNEISEKSEIFDDQFSVERPDGSNFTLKIRSTKLEDSAMYFCASTTQDRGRAVQYFGPGTRLTVT.